This T cell receptor (beta chain) was sequenced for a study of T cell repertoires in cytomegalovirus infection. As for the study in general: HLA-C-restricted CMV epitopes, recently identified, and well-studied HLA-B-restricted ones were used by the study. Broader study findings: CMV-specific HLA-C-restricted TCR beta clonotypes dominated the ex vivo response. Carriers of CMV and the relevant HLA type were discriminated by public TCR beta frequency.

Of note for this clonotype: What it binds is not known.

Germline V lookup: CDR1 GTSNPN, CDR2 SVGIG (reference sequence). The CDR3 spans 10 residues. Trimming pared 6 bases from V and 5 bases from J, leaving 6 bases between. TCRdb ran MiXCR on the reads and lists one entry per CDR3 protein. The sample carries fewer than 55,000 distinct CDR3 sequences, about 18% recorded once. The chain employs TRBV30 and TRBJ2-3, with D uncertain. The sequence was collected from a human donor in good health (CMV status not recorded). Some clones in this sample may be carry-over from other donors' samples. Source: CD8+ T cells from cultured PBMCs, taken from culture after CMV antigen stimulation. For the CDR3, the DNA is TGTGCCTGCAAGGGAGATACGCAGTATTTT. Its translation is CACKGDTQYF.